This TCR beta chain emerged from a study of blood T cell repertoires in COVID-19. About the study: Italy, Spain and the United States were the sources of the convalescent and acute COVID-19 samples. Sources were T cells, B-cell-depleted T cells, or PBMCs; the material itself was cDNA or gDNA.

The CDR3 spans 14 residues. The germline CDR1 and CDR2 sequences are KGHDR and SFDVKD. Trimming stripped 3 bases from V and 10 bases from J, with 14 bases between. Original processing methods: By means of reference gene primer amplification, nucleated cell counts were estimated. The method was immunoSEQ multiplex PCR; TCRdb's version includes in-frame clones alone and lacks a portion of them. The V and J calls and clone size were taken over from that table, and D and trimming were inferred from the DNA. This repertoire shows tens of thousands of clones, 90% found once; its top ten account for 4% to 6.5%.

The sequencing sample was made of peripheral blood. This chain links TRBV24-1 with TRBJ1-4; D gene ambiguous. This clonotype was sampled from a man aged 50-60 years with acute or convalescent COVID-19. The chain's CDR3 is CATSDPTQPGKLFF. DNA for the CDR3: TGTGCCACCAGTGATCCCACACAGCCCGGAAAACTGTTTTTT.